This T cell receptor beta chain stems from a study of Tregs in tolerant kidney transplant recipients. Overall study findings and caveats: Nucleotide sequences could not be compared across some patients' samples due to primer changes.

Comment on this clone: Its antigen is unidentified.

The nonmyeloablative bone marrow transplants came from related graft donors, with transient mixed chimerism. Unstimulated regulatory T cells (CD4+CD25+CD127-), CD4+CD25- non-regulatory cells, CD4 and CD8 cells were FACS-sorted from thawed PBMCs. Produced via immunoSEQ multiplex PCR; TCRdb's table is partial and in-frame only. The profile shows roughly 70,000 clones, 87% of them singletons. This clonotype was sampled from a human patient who received a combined kidney and bone marrow transplant. Some T cells may be transferred from the graft donor. The sample consisted of CD4+ T cells from blood (PBMCs), taken 6 months after the transplant.

The chain's CDR3 is CASMDRGADNEQFF. DNA for the CDR3: TGTGCCAGTATGGACAGGGGGGCAGACAATGAGCAGTTCTTC. V is TRBV19 and J is TRBJ2-1; TRBD1 agrees at 10 bases. The length of the CDR3 is 14 residues. V gave up 7 bases and J gave up 5 bases; unmatched junction bases: 5. Germline-derived CDR1 and CDR2 are LNHDA and SQIVND (reference sequence).